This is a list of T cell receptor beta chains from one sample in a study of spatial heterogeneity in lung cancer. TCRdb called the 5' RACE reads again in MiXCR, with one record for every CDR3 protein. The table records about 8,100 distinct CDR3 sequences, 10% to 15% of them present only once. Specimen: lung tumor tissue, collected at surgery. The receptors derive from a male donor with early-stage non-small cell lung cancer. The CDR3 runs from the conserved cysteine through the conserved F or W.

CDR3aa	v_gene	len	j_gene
CASSLKFSEQYF	TRBV7-2	12	TRBJ2-7
CASSPPRQGANSPLHF	TRBV6-6	16	TRBJ1-6
CATSDWTGGNTGELFF	TRBV24-1	16	TRBJ2-2
CASSSRGLSTEAFF	TRBV7-2	14	TRBJ1-1
CASRNPGDSSYNEQFF	TRBV6-5	16	TRBJ2-1
CASSQPRLAEVDTQYF	TRBV4-2	16	TRBJ2-3
CASSPALEGSSYEQYF	TRBV4-1	16	TRBJ2-7
CASSSETRGRPNEQFF	TRBV12-3/TRBV12-4	16	TRBJ2-1
CSGQGTNTGELFF	TRBV20-1	13	TRBJ2-2
CSAISGRVFYEQYF	TRBV20-1	14	TRBJ2-7
CASPPSGRAVSNEQFF	TRBV6-1	16	TRBJ2-1
CASSPAQGGRTEAFF	TRBV5-5	15	TRBJ1-1
CASSLGGLAGDTQYF	TRBV7-9	15	TRBJ2-3
CASTPTGREKLFF	TRBV12-3/TRBV12-4	13	TRBJ1-4
CASSLRPTPEKLFF	TRBV5-1	14	TRBJ1-4
CASSFPRAGRGATSTDTQYF	TRBV28	20	TRBJ2-3
CASSRTSGSYNEQFF	TRBV3-1	15	TRBJ2-1
CSASPTSGYTDTQYF	TRBV20-1	15	TRBJ2-3
CASSLRDKYNEQFF	TRBV5-1	14	TRBJ2-1
CSVRGQVDTQYF	TRBV29-1	12	TRBJ2-3
CASSMLTSGRAGTDTQYF	TRBV5-1	18	TRBJ2-3
CSASGTETYEQYF	TRBV20-1	13	TRBJ2-7
CASSLVRGAEAFF	TRBV7-2	13	TRBJ1-1
CASSPSDRGDTGELFF	TRBV4-2	16	TRBJ2-2
CASARQAMNTEAFF	TRBV6-1	14	TRBJ1-1
CASSGGQSMGGTEAFF	TRBV5-5	16	TRBJ1-1
CASSRTSGTDTQYF	TRBV6-6	14	TRBJ2-3
CASSQADRNQETQYF	TRBV4-3	15	TRBJ2-5
CASSLERFGELFF	TRBV7-9	13	TRBJ2-2